The 13 T cell receptor beta chains listed next were all sequenced from one sample in a study of long-term antiretroviral therapy in people with HIV. Researchers ran immunoSEQ v3.0 at survey level. Sequencing was performed with immunoSEQ multiplex PCR; in TCRdb, only in-frame clones are kept and a portion is missing. Among 20,000 to 25,000 clones, roughly 79% were seen once, and the ten largest hold 12%. Sample: unsorted PBMCs, taken 0.1 years before starting antiretroviral therapy. These receptors were taken from a man in his forties or fifties with HIV.

The genes are TRBV5-4 and TRBJ2-3; no firm D call. Germline assignment: CDR1 SGHNT and CDR2 YYREEE (reference sequence). The CDR3 runs to 15 residues. Trimming removed 5 bases from V and 3 bases from J, with 16 bases in between. CDR3 protein: CASRPDLFATDTQYF. The CDR3 bases are TGTGCCAGCAGACCGGACCTCTTTGCAACAGATACGCAGTATTTT.

Here the CDR3 DNA reads TGTGCCAGCAGCCCTTCGACAGGGGGCATGTGGCGAGGCACTGAAGCTTTCTTT. Amino acid sequence: CASSPSTGGMWRGTEAFF. This sequence joins TRBV9 and TRBJ1-1, with 10 bases lining up with TRBD1. V lost 4 bases, J lost 4 bases, and 16 bases stayed unmatched. Germline V CDR1 and CDR2: SGDLS, YYNGEE. This CDR3 has 18 residues.

V and J are TRBV5-1 and TRBJ2-1; the match to TRBD2 covers 8 bases. Trimming took 1 base from V and 4 from J; bases not matched to a gene: 7. The CDR3 is 16 amino acids. Germline V gives CDR1 SGHRS, CDR2 YFSETQ. CDR3 nucleotides: TGCGCCAGCAGCTTGAACGCGGGAGGTGGGTACAATGAGCAGTTCTTC. This translates into CASSLNAGGGYNEQFF.

This clone was picked up a small number of times. J is TRBJ2-7 and V is TRBV2, with no clear D. The germline gives CDR1 SNHLY, CDR2 FYNNEI. The V and J ends lost 4 bases and 7 bases respectively, with 11 bases between them. This CDR3 comprises 12 residues. The CDR3, as DNA: TGTGCCAGCAGTGCAATTGCGGTGGAGCAGTACTTC. Protein product: CASSAIAVEQYF.

The gene calls are TRBV5-4 and TRBJ2-5, with D possibly matching TRBD1 (5 bases). Germline CDR1 is SGHNT and CDR2 is YYREEE (reference sequence). The V end was cut by 0 bases, the J end by 3 bases, with 9 bases between. The CDR3 has 14 amino acids. The CDR3 DNA reads TGTGCCAGCAGCTTGGATAGCAGGGAAGAGACCCAGTACTTC. This codes for CASSLDSREETQYF.

This clone was seen a single time. The CDR3 loop reads CASSPGTHNEQFF. CDR3 coding DNA: TGTGCCAGCAGCCCCGGGACGCACAATGAGCAGTTCTTC. This chain links TRBV14 with TRBJ2-1; tentatively, D is TRBD1 or TRBD2 (5 bases each). Germline loops: CDR1 SGHDN, CDR2 FVKESK. The CDR3 is made up of 13 amino acids. V lost 4 bases and J lost 5, with 9 bases in between. The full variable domain, with the rest looked up from reference TRBV14 and TRBJ2-1, is EAGVTQFPSHSVIEKGQTVTLRCDPISGHDNLYWYRRVMGKEIKFLLHFVKESKQDESGMPNNRFLAERTGGTYSTLKVQPAELEDSGVYFCASSPGTHNEQFFGPGTRLTVL.

This chain connects TRBV7-9 to TRBJ2-5, with 8 bases that match TRBD2. V was clipped by 3 bases and J by 2 bases; unmatched bases: 5. This CDR3 spans 15 amino acids. Germline V gene data show CDR1 as SEHNR and CDR2 as FQNEAQ (reference sequence). CDR3 region: CASSLGLGMQETQYF. As DNA, the CDR3 is TGTGCCAGCAGCTTGGGACTAGGAATGCAAGAGACCCAGTACTTC.

The chain joins TRBV4-3 to TRBJ2-5; 10 nucleotides align to TRBD2. After removal of 4 bases from V and 5 bases from J, the junction contained 10 bases not matched to a gene. This CDR3 region has 16 residues. The germline V gene encodes CDR1 LGHNA and CDR2 YSLEER. In nucleotides, the CDR3 is TGCGCCAGCAGCCCCCGCTTAGCGGGAGGCCGGGAGACCCAGTACTTC. Its protein product is CASSPRLAGGRETQYF.

V is TRBV11-1 and J is TRBJ2-7; TRBD2 might be the D (7 bases). CDR3 length equals 15 residues. The germline gives CDR1 SGHAT, CDR2 FQDESV (reference sequence). Trimming took 6 bases from V and 3 from J, leaving 18 bases between them. This chain's CDR3 is CASSKLAKGVYEQYF. The CDR3 nucleotides read TGTGCCAGCAGTAAACTAGCGAAGGGGGTCTACGAGCAGTACTTC.

This clone came up once. The CDR3 loop reads CACRGSSYNEQFF. The CDR3 nucleotides read TGTGCCTGCCGGGGGTCCTCCTACAATGAGCAGTTCTTC. The rearrangement links TRBV30 to TRBJ2-1; a weak D match, TRBD2 (6 bases). CDR3 length: 13 residues. The ends were cut back, 6 bases at V and 0 bases at J, with 9 bases in the middle. In germline, CDR1 is GTSNPN, CDR2 SVGIG (reference sequence).

As DNA, the CDR3 is TGCGCCAGCAGCCAACGCCACCGGCAGAACACTGAAGCTTTCTTT. Its translation is CASSQRHRQNTEAFF. V usage is TRBV4-3 and J usage is TRBJ1-1; the D is unclear. The CDR3 is 15 residues long. The V gene's germline CDR1 is LGHNA and CDR2 YSLEER. V was cut by 2 bases and J by 1 base, with 11 bases left in between.

V usage is TRBV2 and J usage is TRBJ1-1; no clear D. There are 15 residues in the CDR3. Germline CDR1 is SNHLY and CDR2 is FYNNEI. V was cut by 3 bases and J by 4 bases, with 15 bases left in between. This CDR3 reads CASSEKEEGSTEAFF. CDR3 nucleotides: TGTGCCAGCAGTGAGAAAGAGGAAGGTAGCACTGAAGCTTTCTTT. Full variable domain (rest looked up from reference TRBV2 and TRBJ1-1): EPEVTQTPSHQVTQMGQEVILRCVPISNHLYFYWYRQILGQKVEFLVSFYNNEISEKSEIFDDQFSVERPDGSNFTLKIRSTKLEDSAMYFCASSEKEEGSTEAFFGQGTRLTVV.

The chain couples TRBV5-4 to TRBJ1-5; D not resolved. Trimming removed 4 bases at V and 3 bases at J, with 8 bases between. Germline lookup yields CDR1 SGHNT and CDR2 YYREEE (reference sequence). CDR3 size: 13 residues. CDR3 DNA: TGTGCCAGCAGCGAAGGCCCCAATCAGCCCCAGCATTTT. Its protein is CASSEGPNQPQHF.